This T cell receptor (beta chain) was observed in a study of T cell repertoires in cytomegalovirus infection. This clonotype was seen a few times. TCRdb processed the reads anew with MiXCR; each CDR3 protein has one entry. The repertoire holds 250,000 to 300,000 distinct CDR3 sequences, with approximately 10% as singletons. Sequencing input: PBMCs. The clonotype originates from a human donor in good health (CMV status not recorded). Some clones in this sample may be carry-over from other donors' samples.

CDR3 in amino acids: CASNRGALSNQPQHF. The CDR3 region has the DNA TGTGCCAGTAATCGGGGGGCCCTTAGCAATCAGCCCCAGCATTTT. The J gene is TRBJ1-5, the V gene TRBV19, with D perhaps matching TRBD1 (6 bases). This CDR3 is 15 amino acids long. Germline V gives CDR1 LNHDA, CDR2 SQIVND (reference sequence). Between the trimmed V and J ends, which lost 7 bases and 0 bases, there was a span of 13 bases.